The 11 T cell receptor beta chains in this list originate from one sample, sequenced in a study of identical twins. In TCRdb, the 5' RACE reads were re-called with MiXCR into one record per CDR3 protein. The table includes roughly 540,000 distinct CDR3 sequences, 20% to 25% detected once. This sample was also put to use in a study of T cells expressing NK-cell markers.

Specimen: CD4+ T cells sorted from blood. Receptors were obtained from a woman between 18 and 29 years old in good health.

This clonotype was picked up a small number of times. The genes are TRBV4-3 and TRBJ2-3; perhaps D is TRBD1 or TRBD2 (5 bases each). CDR1 is LGHNA and CDR2 is YSLEER in the germline V gene. Trimming left V 2 bases short and J 4 bases short, with 16 bases between. The CDR3 runs 16 residues. CDR3: CASSQRGSRGADTQYF. DNA of the CDR3: TGCGCCAGCAGCCAAAGGGGATCCCGGGGTGCAGATACGCAGTATTTT.

J is TRBJ2-1 and V is TRBV20-1, with no clear D. V was clipped by 6 bases and J by 10 bases, with 10 bases between them. CDR1 and CDR2 (germline): DFQATT, SNEGSKA (reference sequence). The CDR3 has 10 residues. The CDR3 bases are TGCAGTGCCCCAGGCCGGGAGCAGTTCTTC. Its protein product is CSAPGREQFF.

The gene calls are TRBV5-1 and TRBJ1-2, with D hard to call. The ends were cut back, 0 bases at V and 9 bases at J, with 6 bases in the middle. The V gene's germline CDR1 is SGHRS and CDR2 YFSETQ. The CDR3 length is 11 residues. The CDR3 loop is CASSLAGSYTF. The DNA of the CDR3 is TGCGCCAGCAGCTTGGCTGGAAGCTACACCTTC.

The rearrangement uses TRBV9 and TRBJ2-3; a possible D gene is TRBD2 (6 bases). Looked up from germline, CDR1 is SGDLS and CDR2 is YYNGEE. The CDR3 covers 14 residues. The V end lost 2 bases, the J end lost 4 bases, and 11 bases lay between the germline ends. The CDR3 DNA sequence: TGTGCCAGCAGCGTTCGACTAGTTTCAGATACGCAGTATTTT. Residues: CASSVRLVSDTQYF. Filled out from reference TRBV9 and TRBJ2-3, the complete variable domain reads DSGVTQTPKHLITATGQRVTLRCSPRSGDLSVYWYQQSLDQGLQFLIQYYNGEERAKGNILERFSAQQFPDLHSELNLSSLELGDSALYFCASSVRLVSDTQYFGPGTRLTVL.

The rearrangement uses TRBV5-6 and TRBJ2-7, with a possible D match to TRBD1 (5 bases). The CDR3 totals 12 residues. The germline gives CDR1 SGHDT, CDR2 YYEEEE. Trimming left V 4 bases short and J 3 bases short, with 8 bases between. The CDR3 loop is CASSKTVYEQYF. The DNA of the CDR3 is TGTGCCAGCAGCAAGACAGTCTACGAGCAGTACTTC.

This clonotype turned up a few times. The chain employs TRBV20-1 and TRBJ2-7; D gene ambiguous. The CDR3 runs to 12 residues. The V gene's germline CDR1 is DFQATT and CDR2 SNEGSKA (reference sequence). V was clipped by 3 bases and J by 2 bases, with 8 bases between them. The CDR3 bases are TGCAGTGCTAGTCGCGGCCCCTACGAGCAGTACTTC. It translates to CSASRGPYEQYF.

This clonotype has just a few counts. The chain links TRBV12-3 or TRBV12-4 to TRBJ2-1, with D unresolved. V was shortened by 10 bases and J by 2 bases, with 9 bases between the two germline ends. The CDR3 extends over 12 amino acids. CDR3 in amino acids: CATSPTYNEQFF. The CDR3 DNA follows: TGTGCCACCTCCCCTACCTACAATGAGCAGTTCTTC.

This clonotype came up many times. The chain links TRBV20-1 to TRBJ2-1; D is ambiguous. The CDR3 is made up of 13 amino acids. V shed 2 bases and J shed 0 bases, with 5 bases lying between them. CDR1 and CDR2 from the germline V gene are DFQATT and SNEGSKA (reference sequence). CDR3 residues: CSARKSSYNEQFF. The CDR3 DNA follows: TGCAGTGCTAGAAAGAGCTCCTACAATGAGCAGTTCTTC.

This clonotype was detected ten times or more. The rearrangement links TRBV12-3 or TRBV12-4 to TRBJ1-5, with TRBD1 matching 9 bases. The CDR3 has 14 amino acids. The V and J ends lost 4 bases and 6 bases, in that order; junction bases with no gene match: 4. The CDR3 spells CASSSQGAVQPQHF. DNA for the CDR3: TGTGCCAGCAGTTCACAGGGGGCCGTTCAGCCCCAGCATTTT.

This clonotype was found many times. The chain combines TRBV5-1 with TRBJ2-1; 9 bases are shared with TRBD2. The CDR3 spans 13 residues. The V and J ends lost 4 bases and 9 bases, in that order; junction bases with no gene match: 5. The germline V gene encodes CDR1 SGHRS and CDR2 YFSETQ. CDR3 in amino acids: CASSQGTSFEQFF. CDR3 nucleotide sequence: TGCGCCAGCAGCCAGGGGACTAGCTTTGAGCAGTTCTTC.

This clonotype was seen more than once but under ten times. J is TRBJ1-1 and V is TRBV9; D uncertain. CDR3 size: 13 residues. Germline V lookup: CDR1 SGDLS, CDR2 YYNGEE. Trimming took 3 bases from V and 1 from J, leaving 7 bases between them. CDR3: CASSGTPNTEAFF. The CDR3, as DNA: TGTGCCAGCAGCGGGACGCCGAACACTGAAGCTTTCTTT.